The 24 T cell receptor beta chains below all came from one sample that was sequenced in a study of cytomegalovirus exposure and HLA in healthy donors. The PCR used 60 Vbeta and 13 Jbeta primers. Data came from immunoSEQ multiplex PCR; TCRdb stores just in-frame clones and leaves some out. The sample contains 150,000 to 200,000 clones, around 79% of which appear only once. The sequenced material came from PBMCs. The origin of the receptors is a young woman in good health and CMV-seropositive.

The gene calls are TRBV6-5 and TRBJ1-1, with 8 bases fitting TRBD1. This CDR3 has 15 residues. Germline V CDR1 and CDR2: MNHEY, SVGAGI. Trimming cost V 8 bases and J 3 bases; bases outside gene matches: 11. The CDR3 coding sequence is TGTGCCAGCGGCCGGGACAGGAGTTGGCACACTGAAGCTTTCTTT. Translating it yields CASGRDRSWHTEAFF.

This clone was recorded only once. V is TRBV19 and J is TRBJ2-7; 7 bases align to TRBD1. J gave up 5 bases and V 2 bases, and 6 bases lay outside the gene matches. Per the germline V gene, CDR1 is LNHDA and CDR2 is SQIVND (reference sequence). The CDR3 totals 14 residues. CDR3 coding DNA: TGTGCCAGTAGTATAATAAAGGGGGCAAACGAGCAGTACTTC. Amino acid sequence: CASSIIKGANEQYF.

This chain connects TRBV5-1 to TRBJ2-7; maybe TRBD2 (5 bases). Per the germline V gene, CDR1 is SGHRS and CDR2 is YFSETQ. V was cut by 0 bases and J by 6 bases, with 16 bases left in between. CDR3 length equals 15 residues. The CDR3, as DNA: TGCGCCAGCAGCTTGGGTGGTGCGGGTAGAGGCGAGCAGTACTTC. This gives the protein CASSLGGAGRGEQYF.

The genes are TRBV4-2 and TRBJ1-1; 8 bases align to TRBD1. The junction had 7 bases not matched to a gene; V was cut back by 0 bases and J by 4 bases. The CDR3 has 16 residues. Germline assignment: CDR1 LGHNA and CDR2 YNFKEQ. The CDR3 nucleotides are TGTGCCAGCAGCCAAGATCCAGGGGGCGTTGGCACTGAAGCTTTCTTT. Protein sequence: CASSQDPGGVGTEAFF.

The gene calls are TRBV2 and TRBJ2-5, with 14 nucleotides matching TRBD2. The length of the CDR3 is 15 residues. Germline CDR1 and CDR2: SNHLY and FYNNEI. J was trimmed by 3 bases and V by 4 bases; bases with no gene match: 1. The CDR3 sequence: CASSAGLAGEETQYF. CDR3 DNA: TGTGCCAGCAGTGCGGGACTAGCGGGAGAAGAGACCCAGTACTTC.

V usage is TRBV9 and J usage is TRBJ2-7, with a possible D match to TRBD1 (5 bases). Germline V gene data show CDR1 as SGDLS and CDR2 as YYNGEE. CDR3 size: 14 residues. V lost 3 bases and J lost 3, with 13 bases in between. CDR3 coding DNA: TGTGCCAGCAGCGAGAGACAGTATAGCTACGAGCAGTACTTC. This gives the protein CASSERQYSYEQYF.

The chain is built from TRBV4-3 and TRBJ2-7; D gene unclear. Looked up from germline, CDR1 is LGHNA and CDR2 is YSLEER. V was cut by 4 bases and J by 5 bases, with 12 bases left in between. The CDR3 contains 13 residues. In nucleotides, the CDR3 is TGCGCCAGCAGCCCTCCTAGGTGGAACGAGCAGTACTTC. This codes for CASSPPRWNEQYF.

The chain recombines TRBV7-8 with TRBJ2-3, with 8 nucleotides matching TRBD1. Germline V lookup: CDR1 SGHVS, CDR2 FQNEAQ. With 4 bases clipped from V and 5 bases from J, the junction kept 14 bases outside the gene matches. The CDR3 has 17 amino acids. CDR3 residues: CASSYDPATGAVDTQYF. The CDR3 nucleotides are TGTGCCAGCAGCTACGATCCGGCGACAGGGGCGGTAGATACGCAGTATTTT.

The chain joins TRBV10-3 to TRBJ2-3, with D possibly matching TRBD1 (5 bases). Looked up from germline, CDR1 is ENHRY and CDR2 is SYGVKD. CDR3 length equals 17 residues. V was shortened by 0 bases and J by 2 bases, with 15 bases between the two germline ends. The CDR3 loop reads CAISESLAADITDTQYF. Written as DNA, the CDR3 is TGTGCCATCAGTGAGTCGCTTGCTGCGGACATCACAGATACGCAGTATTTT.

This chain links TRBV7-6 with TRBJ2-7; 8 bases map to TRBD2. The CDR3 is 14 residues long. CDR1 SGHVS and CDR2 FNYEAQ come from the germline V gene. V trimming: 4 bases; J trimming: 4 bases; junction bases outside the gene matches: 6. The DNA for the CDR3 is TGTGCCAGCAGCTATAGAGCGGGAGCGTACGAGCAGTACTTC. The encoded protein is CASSYRAGAYEQYF.

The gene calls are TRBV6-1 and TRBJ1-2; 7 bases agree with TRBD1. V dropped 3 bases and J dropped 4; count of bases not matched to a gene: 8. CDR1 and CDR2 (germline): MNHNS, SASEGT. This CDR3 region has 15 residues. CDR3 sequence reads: CASSDLRGGAYGYTF. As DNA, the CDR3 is TGTGCCAGCAGTGACCTCAGAGGGGGCGCCTATGGCTACACCTTC.

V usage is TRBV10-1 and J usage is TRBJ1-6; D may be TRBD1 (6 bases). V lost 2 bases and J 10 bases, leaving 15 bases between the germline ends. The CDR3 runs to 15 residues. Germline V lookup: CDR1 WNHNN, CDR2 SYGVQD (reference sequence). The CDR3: CASSETGNGESPLHF. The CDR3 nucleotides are TGCGCCAGCAGTGAGACAGGGAATGGGGAATCACCCCTCCACTTT.

CDR3 loop: CASSQGGRNTEAFF. DNA of the CDR3: TGTGCCAGCAGCCAGGGAGGCAGGAACACTGAAGCTTTCTTT. The chain employs TRBV4-2 and TRBJ1-1; D gene unclear. Trimming removed 3 bases from V and 1 base from J, with 9 bases in between. Germline values: CDR1 LGHNA, CDR2 YNFKEQ. The CDR3 spans 14 residues.

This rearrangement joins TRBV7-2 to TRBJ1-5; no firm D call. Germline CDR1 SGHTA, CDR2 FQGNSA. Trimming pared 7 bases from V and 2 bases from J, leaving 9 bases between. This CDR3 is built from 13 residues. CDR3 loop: CASTVRGNQPQHF. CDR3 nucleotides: TGTGCCAGCACCGTCCGCGGCAATCAGCCCCAGCATTTT.

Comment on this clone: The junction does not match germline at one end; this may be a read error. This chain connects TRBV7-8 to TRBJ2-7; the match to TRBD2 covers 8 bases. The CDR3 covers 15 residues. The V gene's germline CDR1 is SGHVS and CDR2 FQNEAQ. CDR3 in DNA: TGTGTCAGCAGCTTATATACTAGCGGCTCCTACGAGCAGTACTTC. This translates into CVSSLYTSGSYEQYF.

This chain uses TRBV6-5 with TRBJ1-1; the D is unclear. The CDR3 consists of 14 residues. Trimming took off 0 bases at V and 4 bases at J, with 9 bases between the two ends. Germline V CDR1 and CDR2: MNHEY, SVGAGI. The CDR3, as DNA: TGTGCCAGCAGTTACTCCGTGGGCCGCACTGAAGCTTTCTTT. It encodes CASSYSVGRTEAFF.

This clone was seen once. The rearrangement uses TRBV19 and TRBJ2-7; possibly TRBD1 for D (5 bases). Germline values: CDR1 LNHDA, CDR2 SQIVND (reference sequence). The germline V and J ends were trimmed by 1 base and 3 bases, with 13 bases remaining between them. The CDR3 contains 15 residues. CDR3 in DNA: TGTGCCAGTAGTATAGCCAGGGCCCGTGGCTACGAGCAGTACTTC. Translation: CASSIARARGYEQYF. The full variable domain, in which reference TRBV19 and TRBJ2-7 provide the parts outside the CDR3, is DGGITQSPKYLFRKEGQNVTLSCEQNLNHDAMYWYRQDPGQGLRLIYYSQIVNDFQKGDIAEGYSVSREKKESFPLTVTSAQKNPTAFYLCASSIARARGYEQYFGPGTRLTVT.

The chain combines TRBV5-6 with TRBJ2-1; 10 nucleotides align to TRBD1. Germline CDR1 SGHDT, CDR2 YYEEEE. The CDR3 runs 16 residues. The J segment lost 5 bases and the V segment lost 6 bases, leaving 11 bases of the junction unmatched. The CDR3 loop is CASTSLTGTGDNEQFF. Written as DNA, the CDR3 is TGTGCCAGCACCTCTCTGACCGGGACAGGGGACAATGAGCAGTTCTTC.

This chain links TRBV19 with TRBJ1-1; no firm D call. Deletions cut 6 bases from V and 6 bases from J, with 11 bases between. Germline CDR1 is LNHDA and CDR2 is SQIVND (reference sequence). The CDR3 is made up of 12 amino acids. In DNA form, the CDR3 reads TGTGCCAGTAGACCCCCCGGGGCTGAAGCTTTCTTT. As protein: CASRPPGAEAFF.

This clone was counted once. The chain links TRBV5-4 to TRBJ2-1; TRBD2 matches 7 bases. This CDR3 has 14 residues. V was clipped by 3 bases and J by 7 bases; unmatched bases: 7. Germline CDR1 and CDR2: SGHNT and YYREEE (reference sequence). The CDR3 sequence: CASSSTGGGNEQFF. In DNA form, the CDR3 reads TGTGCCAGCAGCTCTACGGGGGGAGGTAATGAGCAGTTCTTC.

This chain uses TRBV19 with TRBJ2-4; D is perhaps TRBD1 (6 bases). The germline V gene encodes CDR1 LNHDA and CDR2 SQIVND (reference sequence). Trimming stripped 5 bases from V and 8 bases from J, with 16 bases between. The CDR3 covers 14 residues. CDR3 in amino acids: CASSGSGQWDIQYF. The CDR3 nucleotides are TGTGCCAGTAGTGGGTCCGGACAGTGGGACATTCAGTACTTC.

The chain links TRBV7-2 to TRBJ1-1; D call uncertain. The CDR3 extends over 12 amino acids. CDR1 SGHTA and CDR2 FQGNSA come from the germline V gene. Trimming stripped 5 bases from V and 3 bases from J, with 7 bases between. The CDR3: CASSPVYTEAFF. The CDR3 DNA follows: TGTGCCAGCAGCCCAGTCTACACTGAAGCTTTCTTT.

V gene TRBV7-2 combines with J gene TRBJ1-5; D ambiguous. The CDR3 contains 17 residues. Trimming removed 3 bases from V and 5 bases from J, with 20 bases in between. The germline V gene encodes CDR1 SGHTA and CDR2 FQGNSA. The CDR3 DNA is TGTGCCAGCAGCTTTAGCGAACGGGAGAAAACCGATCAGCCCCAGCATTTT. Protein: CASSFSEREKTDQPQHF.

The CDR3 DNA reads TGCGCCAGCATGTTGAGGGACTCCTACAATGAGCAGTTCTTC. Protein: CASMLRDSYNEQFF. This chain uses TRBV5-1 with TRBJ2-1, with D possibly being TRBD2 (5 bases). This CDR3 spans 14 amino acids. Germline CDR1 and CDR2: SGHRS and YFSETQ. The V end was cut by 6 bases, the J end by 0 bases, with 10 bases between.